This TCR beta chain was captured in a study of cytomegalovirus exposure and HLA in healthy donors (dated by TCRdb to about 2017). As for the study more broadly: The roughly 700 repertoires of the first cohort and the 110 or so validation repertoires were produced on the same platform, according to a later analysis. The study aimed to test whether signatures of past pathogen exposure could be identified by cataloging public T cell receptors. A separate validation cohort of roughly 130 different subjects was used in addition to the roughly 700-subject first cohort. The study combined high-throughput TCR immunosequencing, statistical association of individual TCRs with disease status, and machine learning to predict cytomegalovirus infection status. Results the study describes overall, beyond this receptor: The classifier was reported to diagnose cytomegalovirus status with high specificity and sensitivity in both the original and validation cohorts. In vitro tests confirmed that a few of the cytomegalovirus-associated TCR beta chains recognize cytomegalovirus antigens. Most TCR sequences were observed very rarely across donors, whereas some public TCRs were present in many individuals. It was suggested by the authors that the approach could potentially be generalized to other disease states and immunological phenotypes. All 110 or so repertoires were used to score co-occurrence in the validation cohort in a later analysis, because that analysis had no HLA typing for the cohort. A later analysis found that TCRs clustered in the first cohort also tended to co-occur in the 95 to 150 validation repertoires, with 90% to 95% of cluster scores above 0. In the study, about 150 TCR beta chains were listed as associated with cytomegalovirus.

On this clone itself: No cognate antigen has been identified for it. Base qualities are not provided; no much larger clone lies one nucleotide away.

The library came from the immunoSEQ multiplex PCR assay. The authors' pipeline ran thus. A statistical classification framework was built to diagnose cytomegalovirus status from the catalog of TCR beta chain sequences. TCRdb holds this immuneACCESS table with in-frame rearrangements only. Some clones are missing; in checked studies, unresolved V genes explain under half, and the rest has no known cause. V and J calls and clone size are those listed in that table; D and trimming were worked out from the DNA. The sample yields under 400,000 clones; 88% were counted once. The top ten hold approximately 0.95% of the sample. Counted from cysteine to phenylalanine, this CDR3 has 15 amino acids. The retained sequence is limited to the CDR3, 45 bases, with the frame set at the first base. The CDR1 and CDR2 encoded by the germline V gene are SGHDT and YYEEEE. The germline V end is reduced by 4 bases and the J end by 2 bases; junction bases left unmatched: 9.

Donors formed part of the validation cohort, which comprised 120 subjects and was distinct from the first cohort of 690 or so subjects. The chain employs TRBV5-6 and TRBJ2-7, and TRBD1 matches 7 of the central bases. Input material: PBMCs. The clonotype was recovered from a man aged 25-45 years in good health and CMV-seronegative. Here is the DNA: TGTGCCAGCAGCCTCAGGGACAGACAAGCCTACGAGCAGTACTTC. This sequence encodes CASSLRDRQAYEQYF.